This T cell receptor beta chain was captured by sequencing in a study of blood T cell repertoires in COVID-19. This clone has a single count. CDR1 is LNHNV and CDR2 is YYDKDF in the germline V gene (reference sequence). This CDR3 contains 17 residues. The ends lost 3 bases at V and 2 bases at J; junction bases unmatched: 9. Only in-frame clones appear in the TCRdb table, and some are missing; sequencing was by immunoSEQ multiplex PCR. The table lists roughly 250,000 clones, 70% to 90% of them singletons. The receptor was isolated from a woman aged 40 to 49 who had recovered from COVID-19. Sequences were obtained from peripheral blood. The rearrangement joins TRBV15 to TRBJ1-5; 8 nucleotides agree with TRBD1. CDR3 sequence reads: CATSRGQGAAGNQPQHF. The CDR3 coding sequence is TGTGCCACCAGCAGGGGGCAGGGGGCAGCGGGCAATCAGCCCCAGCATTTT.